One sample yielded the 15 T cell receptor beta chains listed below, sequenced in a study of human T cells and chemical hapten exposure. TCRdb called the RACE reads again in MiXCR, with one record for every CDR3 protein. Counted here are just over 80,000 distinct CDR3 sequences, approximately 11% occurring once; the ten biggest clones make up around 4.5%. Documented time point: patch test 1, 2 weeks after DPC sensitization. Treatment of the sample: therapeutic diphenylcyclopropenone sensitization with weekly scalp DPC. Sequenced material: whole blood, taken in connection with sensitization to the hapten diphenylcyclopropenone (DPC). These receptors came from a woman aged 45-65 years with alopecia areata. Some clones in this sample may be carry-over from other donors' samples.

This clonotype is deemed medium-sized. This chain's CDR3 is CSASGRTGWAYEQYF. The CDR3 nucleotides are TGCAGTGCTAGTGGGCGGACAGGGTGGGCCTACGAGCAGTACTTC. The genes are TRBV20-1 and TRBJ2-7; 8 positions agree with TRBD1. Germline CDR1 is DFQATT and CDR2 is SNEGSKA (reference sequence). V lost 3 bases, J lost 2 bases, and 9 bases stayed unmatched. There are 15 residues in the CDR3.

This clonotype appeared many times. The CDR3 loop is CASSYVSSGNTIYF. The CDR3 DNA reads as TGTGCCAGCAGTTACGTCAGCTCTGGAAACACCATATATTTT. The chain combines TRBV6-6 with TRBJ1-3; unclear D gene. With 2 bases removed from V and 0 bases from J, the gap between germline ends came to 5 bases. Germline V gene sequence: CDR1 MNHNY, CDR2 SVGAGI (reference sequence). The CDR3 loop spans 14 amino acids.

There are many counts of this clonotype. The gene calls are TRBV14 and TRBJ2-7; TRBD1 matches 7 bases. The CDR3 extends over 14 amino acids. V was pared by 3 bases and J by 0 bases, with 2 bases of the junction left unmatched. The germline gives CDR1 SGHDN, CDR2 FVKESK. The chain's CDR3 is CASSQTGTSYEQYF. The CDR3 coding sequence is TGTGCCAGCAGCCAGACAGGGACCTCCTACGAGCAGTACTTC.

This sequence joins TRBV5-6 and TRBJ2-1; 13 positions agree with TRBD2. The CDR3 length is 16 residues. CDR1 and CDR2 from the germline V gene are SGHDT and YYEEEE. Trimming at V came to 3 bases and at J to 7 bases, leaving 7 bases not matched to a gene. CDR3 DNA sequence: TGTGCCAGCAGCTCCGGGACTAGCGGGATAAGGAATGAGCAGTTCTTC. As protein: CASSSGTSGIRNEQFF.

This clonotype was seen a handful of times. The chain carries TRBV9 and TRBJ1-2; unclear D gene. The CDR3 runs 12 residues. Germline CDR1 reads SGDLS; CDR2 reads YYNGEE. Trimming stripped 3 bases from V and 8 bases from J, with 11 bases between. In DNA, the CDR3 is TGTGCCAGCAGCGCATCAGGCAGGGGCTACACCTTC. Translation: CASSASGRGYTF.

V usage is TRBV4-3 and J usage is TRBJ2-3, with D hard to call. This CDR3 is built from 18 residues. V was cut by 1 base and J by 3 bases, with 20 bases left in between. Germline V gene data show CDR1 as LGHNA and CDR2 as YSLEER. CDR3 amino acids: CASSQGGLSSLGTDTQYF. CDR3 nucleotide sequence: TGCGCCAGCAGCCAAGGGGGTCTGTCGAGTTTGGGAACAGATACGCAGTATTTT.

This clonotype occurred many times. The chain combines TRBV28 with TRBJ1-1; maybe TRBD1 (5 bases). Between the trimmed V and J ends, which lost 7 bases and 5 bases, there was a span of 20 bases. This CDR3 has 15 residues. In germline, CDR1 is MDHEN, CDR2 SYDVKM. The CDR3 here is CASTHGDGIWTEAFF. The CDR3 bases are TGTGCCAGCACCCATGGGGACGGGATCTGGACTGAAGCTTTCTTT. The whole variable domain, remainder taken from reference TRBV28 and TRBJ1-1, is DVKVTQSSRYLVKRTGEKVFLECVQDMDHENMFWYRQDPGLGLRLIYFSYDVKMKEKGDIPEGYSVSREKKERFSLILESASTNQTSMYLCASTHGDGIWTEAFFGQGTRLTVV.

This clonotype was seen at least ten times. The CDR3 DNA follows: TGTGCCAGCAGCCCTAGCGGGGCGTTCAATGAGCAGTTCTTC. It translates to CASSPSGAFNEQFF. The chain is built from TRBV9 and TRBJ2-1; TRBD2 matches 9 bases. CDR1 SGDLS and CDR2 YYNGEE come from the germline V gene. The J segment lost 6 bases and the V segment lost 4 bases, leaving 5 bases of the junction unmatched. This CDR3 comprises 14 residues.

This clonotype was seen repeatedly, ten times or more. The chain carries TRBV12-3 or TRBV12-4 and TRBJ2-1; no firm D call. The CDR3 runs 12 residues. Trimming took off 6 bases at V and 6 bases at J, with 9 bases between the two ends. The CDR3 sequence: CASSPGPNEQFF. The DNA of the CDR3 is TGTGCCAGCAGCCCGGGCCCCAATGAGCAGTTCTTC.

J is TRBJ1-1 and V is TRBV28; D gene unclear. This CDR3 comprises 13 residues. Per germline, CDR1 MDHEN and CDR2 SYDVKM. V lost 6 bases to trimming and J lost 6 bases, with 14 bases between them. The CDR3 loop reads CASRTPIQSEAFF. DNA of the CDR3: TGTGCCAGCAGGACCCCGATTCAGTCTGAAGCTTTCTTT.

This clonotype was found a few times. The rearrangement uses TRBV7-2 and TRBJ1-3; possible D gene TRBD1, 5 bases. The CDR3 runs 16 residues. Trimming removed 2 bases at V and 0 bases at J, with 11 bases between. CDR1 is SGHTA, CDR2 FQGNSA, per germline. The CDR3 DNA follows: TGTGCCAGCAGCTTAAGGGGCACCAGCTCTGGAAACACCATATATTTT. Amino acid sequence: CASSLRGTSSGNTIYF.

The gene calls are TRBV5-1 and TRBJ1-2; D not resolved. This CDR3 spans 14 amino acids. Germline CDR1 and CDR2: SGHRS and YFSETQ. The V end was cut by 1 base, the J end by 0 bases, with 7 bases between. The CDR3 DNA reads TGCGCCAGCAGCTTGCAGGTGGCTAACTATGGCTACACCTTC. This codes for CASSLQVANYGYTF.

The table lists this clonotype with many counts. The V call is TRBV6-6, the J call TRBJ1-3; 7 bases map to TRBD1. V shed 6 bases and J 2 bases; nucleotides not matched to a gene: 7. The CDR3 runs 15 residues. CDR1 and CDR2 (germline): MNHNY, SVGAGI (reference sequence). The CDR3 loop is CASSHDRAAGNTIYF. In DNA, the CDR3 is TGTGCCAGCAGCCACGACAGGGCCGCTGGAAACACCATATATTTT.

This clonotype was recorded many times. The CDR3 nucleotides read TGCAGTGCTCCCCGCGGGGGGAACACAGATACGCAGTATTTT. It translates to CSAPRGGNTDTQYF. The chain recombines TRBV20-1 with TRBJ2-3, with 8 bases matching TRBD2. Germline values: CDR1 DFQATT, CDR2 SNEGSKA (reference sequence). The length of the CDR3 is 14 residues. With V trimmed by 5 bases and J by 2 bases, 6 bases remained unmatched.

The chain recombines TRBV29-1 with TRBJ1-3; D remains unclear. Germline assignment: CDR1 SQVTM and CDR2 ANQGSEA. The length of the CDR3 is 15 residues. Trimming took 4 bases from V and 0 from J, leaving 13 bases between them. In DNA form, the CDR3 reads TGCAGCGTTGCTGAACCGACATACTCTGGAAACACCATATATTTT. Its translation is CSVAEPTYSGNTIYF.